The source of this TCR beta chain is a study of cytomegalovirus exposure and HLA in healthy donors. Study-wide points: In a later analysis, V- and J-gene trimming of beta chains associated with a DCLRE1C missense variant, replicated independently. CMV serostatus was the sole immune exposure data available.

To note about this clone: Its antigen is unidentified.

PCR involved 60 Vbeta and 13 Jbeta primers. The assay was immunoSEQ multiplex PCR, and TCRdb's table has in-frame clones only and misses some. The sample holds roughly 120,000 clones; 65% to 80% are singletons and the top ten take about 6.8%. Germline CDR1 is MRHNA and CDR2 is SNTAGT. Trimming stripped 10 bases from V and 4 bases from J, with 25 bases between. The CDR3 is 17 amino acids. The sequence derives from a man in his thirties or forties in good health and CMV-seropositive. This chain links TRBV6-4 with TRBJ2-2; a weak D match, TRBD2 (7 bases). Material: PBMCs. The CDR3 DNA sequence: TGTGCCATCGCGTCCACTAGCGCTGGGGGGCTCACCGGGGAGCTGTTTTTT. This codes for CAIASTSAGGLTGELFF.